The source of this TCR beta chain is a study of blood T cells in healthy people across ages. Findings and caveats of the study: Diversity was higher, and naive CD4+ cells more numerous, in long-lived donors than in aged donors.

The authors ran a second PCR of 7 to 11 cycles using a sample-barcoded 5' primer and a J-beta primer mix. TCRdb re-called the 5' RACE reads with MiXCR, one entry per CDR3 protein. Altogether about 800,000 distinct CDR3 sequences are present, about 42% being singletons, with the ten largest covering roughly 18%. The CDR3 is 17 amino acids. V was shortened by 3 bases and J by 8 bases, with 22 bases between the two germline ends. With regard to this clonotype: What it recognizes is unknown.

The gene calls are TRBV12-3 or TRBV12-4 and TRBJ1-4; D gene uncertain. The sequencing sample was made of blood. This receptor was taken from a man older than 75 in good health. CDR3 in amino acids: CASSFDTSGQLQEKLFF. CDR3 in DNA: TGTGCCAGCAGTTTTGATACATCGGGCCAACTTCAAGAAAAACTGTTTTTT.